The subject of this entry is one TCR beta chain. The clone's antigen remains unknown. Base qualities are not recorded, but no much larger clone differs from it by a single base. Repertoires were sampled repeatedly over the course of chemoradiotherapy so that clonal expansion in the tumor microenvironment could be followed. This specimen comes from a study of chemoradiotherapy in HPV16-positive cancers (dated by TCRdb to the early 2020s). Turning to the overall study: Using functional T-cell assays on cells from a couple of HPV16-positive patients, the researchers defined candidate HPV-specific T-cell clones and common TCR motifs. The study asked whether T-cell immunity against the HPV oncoproteins E6 and E7 changes during chemoradiotherapy and whether it affects survival. The candidate HPV-specific TCRs and motifs were subsequently tracked in TCR repertoires obtained from roughly 78 patients with HPV-related cancers.

What the study reported, not specific to this receptor: Expansion of candidate HPV-specific clones and E7-related TCR motifs was observed in the tumor microenvironment during treatment, whereas no such expansion was observed for non-HPV-specific T cells. Improved recurrence-free survival in HPV16-positive patients was associated with expansion of HPV-responsive T cells during chemoradiotherapy. The survival association was reported for HPV16-positive patients, and the functional definition of HPV-specific T cells was derived from only a couple of HPV16-positive patients.

The germline V gene supplies CDR1 SGHDN and CDR2 FVKESK. The CDR3 covers 15 residues, taking in both the cysteine and the phenylalanine. The DNA shown is the 45-base CDR3, in frame from base 1. Trimmed from V: 4 bases; trimmed from J: 0 bases; junction bases lacking a gene match: 3. To prepare the library, the immunoSEQ multiplex PCR assay was applied. Here the immuneACCESS table is served through TCRdb, limited to in-frame sequences with V and J called. Missing clones are a known gap in these copies; in checked studies unresolved V genes cover under half, and the rest lacks a known reason. A total of 20,000 to 25,000 clones appear in this sample, around nine tenths of them only once. The leading ten clones occupy around 5.3% of the sample.

This receptor was taken from a human donor with HPV-associated anogenital cancer. The chain uses TRBV14 and TRBJ1-3, and TRBD1 aligns with 7 junction nucleotides. The sequencing used blood, collected from a patient who underwent chemoradiotherapy. At the DNA level, the sequence is TGTGCCAGCAGCCTTGGGACAGCCTCTGGAAACACCATATATTTT. This translates into CASSLGTASGNTIYF.